These 7 T cell receptor beta chains were sequenced from one sample in a study of cytomegalovirus exposure and HLA in healthy donors. A multiplex PCR was run with 60 Vbeta primers and 13 Jbeta primers. The data were produced by immunoSEQ multiplex PCR, yet TCRdb's version contains in-frame clones alone and is incomplete. Of approximately 150,000 clones listed, 75% to 90% were seen once; the top ten hold roughly 2%. Sample: PBMCs. The receptors were gathered from a human donor in good health.

The chain is built from TRBV10-2 and TRBJ2-7; 10 nucleotides line up with TRBD2. Germline values: CDR1 WSHSY, CDR2 SAAADI. This CDR3 comprises 14 residues. V lost 2 bases, J lost 6 bases, and 4 bases stayed unmatched. The CDR3 bases are TGCGCCAGCAGTGAGAGCGGGGGGGCTCGCGAGCAGTACTTC. This translates into CASSESGGAREQYF.

This chain connects TRBV29-1 to TRBJ1-4, with 9 positions matching TRBD1. V shed 8 bases, J shed 8 bases, and the junction held 6 bases outside the gene matches. Germline V lookup: CDR1 SQVTM, CDR2 ANQGSEA. The CDR3 spans 12 residues. CDR3 loop: CSFLQGAEKLFF. The CDR3 DNA reads as TGCAGCTTCCTACAGGGGGCGGAAAAACTGTTTTTT.

The chain employs TRBV4-1 and TRBJ2-7, with TRBD2 as a possible D gene (7 bases). Germline V gene lookup returns CDR1 MGHRA and CDR2 YSYEKL. Trimming cost V 1 base and J 4 bases, with 11 bases left between them. The CDR3 contains 14 residues. CDR3 bases: TGCGCCAGCAGCCAAGGCGGGGGCAGTTACGAGCAGTACTTC. It translates to CASSQGGGSYEQYF.

This clone was picked up one time. The chain carries TRBV4-1 and TRBJ2-3; 8 bases fit TRBD2. This CDR3 is built from 17 residues. CDR1 MGHRA and CDR2 YSYEKL come from the germline V gene. Trimming cost V 0 bases and J 4 bases; bases outside gene matches: 9. CDR3 amino acids: CASSQDPRTSRADTQYF. The CDR3 DNA reads TGCGCCAGCAGCCAAGATCCCCGGACTAGCAGGGCAGATACGCAGTATTTT.

The chain combines TRBV15 with TRBJ1-1; 8 bases line up with TRBD1. Germline values: CDR1 LNHNV, CDR2 YYDKDF (reference sequence). CDR3 length: 13 amino acids. V shed 3 bases and J 7 bases; nucleotides not matched to a gene: 4. CDR3 in amino acids: CATSRGDRSEAFF. CDR3 nucleotide sequence: TGTGCCACCAGCAGGGGGGACAGGAGTGAAGCTTTCTTT.

This clone was seen just once. J is TRBJ1-5 and V is TRBV7-8, with D unclear. CDR3 length: 14 amino acids. Per the germline V gene, CDR1 is SGHVS and CDR2 is FQNEAQ. V lost 1 base to trimming and J lost 9 bases, with 13 bases between them. CDR3 nucleotide sequence: TGTGCCAGCAGCTTAGGCCAGGAAGGTCGGCCCCAGCATTTT. This translates into CASSLGQEGRPQHF.

This chain uses TRBV9 with TRBJ2-3; 7 bases are a match to TRBD2. V lost 7 bases to trimming and J lost 2 bases; unmatched junction nucleotides: 10. This CDR3 comprises 15 residues. CDR1 SGDLS and CDR2 YYNGEE come from the germline V gene. CDR3 nucleotide sequence: TGTGCCAGCGGGGAGGGCGGGGGTTACACAGATACGCAGTATTTT. Translation gives CASGEGGGYTDTQYF.